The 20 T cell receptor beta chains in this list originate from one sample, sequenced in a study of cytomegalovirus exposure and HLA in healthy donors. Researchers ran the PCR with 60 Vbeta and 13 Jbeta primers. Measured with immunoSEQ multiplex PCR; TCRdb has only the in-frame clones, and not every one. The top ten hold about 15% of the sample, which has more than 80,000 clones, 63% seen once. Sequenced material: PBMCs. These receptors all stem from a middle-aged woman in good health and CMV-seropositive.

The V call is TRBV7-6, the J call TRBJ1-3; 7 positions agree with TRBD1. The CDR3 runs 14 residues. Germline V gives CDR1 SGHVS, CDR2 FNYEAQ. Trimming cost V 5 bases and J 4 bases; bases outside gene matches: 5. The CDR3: CASSPSTGGNTIYF. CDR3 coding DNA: TGTGCCAGCAGCCCATCGACAGGGGGAAACACCATATATTTT.

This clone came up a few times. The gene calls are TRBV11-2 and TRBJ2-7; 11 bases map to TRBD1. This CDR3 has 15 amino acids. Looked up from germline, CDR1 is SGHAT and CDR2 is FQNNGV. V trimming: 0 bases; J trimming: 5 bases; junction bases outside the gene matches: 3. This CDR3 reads CASSLEDRGRDEQYF. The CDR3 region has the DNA TGTGCCAGCAGCTTAGAGGACAGGGGGCGCGACGAGCAGTACTTC. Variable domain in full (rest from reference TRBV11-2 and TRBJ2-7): EAGVAQSPRYKIIEKRQSVAFWCNPISGHATLYWYQQILGQGPKLLIQFQNNGVVDDSQLPKDRFSAERLKGVDSTLKIQPAKLEDSAVYLCASSLEDRGRDEQYFGPGTRLTVT.

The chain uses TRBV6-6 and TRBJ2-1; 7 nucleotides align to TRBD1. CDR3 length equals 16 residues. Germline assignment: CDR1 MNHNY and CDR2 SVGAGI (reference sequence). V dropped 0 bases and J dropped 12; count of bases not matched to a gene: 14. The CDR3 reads CASSYSIGDRVPVQFF. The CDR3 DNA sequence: TGTGCCAGCAGTTACTCGATAGGCGACAGGGTTCCGGTGCAGTTCTTC.

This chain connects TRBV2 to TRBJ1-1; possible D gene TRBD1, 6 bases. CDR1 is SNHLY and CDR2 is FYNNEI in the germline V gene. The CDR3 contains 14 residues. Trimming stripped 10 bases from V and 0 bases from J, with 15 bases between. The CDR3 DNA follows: TGTGCCACCGAGGGGGTTGGCATGAACACTGAAGCTTTCTTT. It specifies CATEGVGMNTEAFF.

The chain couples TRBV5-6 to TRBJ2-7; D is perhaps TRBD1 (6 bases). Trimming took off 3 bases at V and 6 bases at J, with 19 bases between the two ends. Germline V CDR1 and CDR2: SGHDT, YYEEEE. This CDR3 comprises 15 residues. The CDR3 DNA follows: TGTGCCAGCAGCTCGTTGGGGGTTACAGGGTTCGAGCAGTACTTC. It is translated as CASSSLGVTGFEQYF.

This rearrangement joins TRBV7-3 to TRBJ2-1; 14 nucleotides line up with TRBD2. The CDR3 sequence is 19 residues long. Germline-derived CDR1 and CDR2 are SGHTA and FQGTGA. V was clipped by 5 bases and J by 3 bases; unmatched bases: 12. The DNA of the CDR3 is TGTGCCAGCAGCCCCGGGACTAGCGGGAGTTTGAAGCTCTACAATGAGCAGTTCTTC. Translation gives CASSPGTSGSLKLYNEQFF. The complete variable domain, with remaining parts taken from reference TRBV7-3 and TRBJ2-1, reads GAGVSQTPSNKVTEKGKYVELRCDPISGHTALYWYRQSLGQGPEFLIYFQGTGAADDSGLPNDRFFAVRPEGSVSTLKIQRTERGDSAVYLCASSPGTSGSLKLYNEQFFGPGTRLTVL.

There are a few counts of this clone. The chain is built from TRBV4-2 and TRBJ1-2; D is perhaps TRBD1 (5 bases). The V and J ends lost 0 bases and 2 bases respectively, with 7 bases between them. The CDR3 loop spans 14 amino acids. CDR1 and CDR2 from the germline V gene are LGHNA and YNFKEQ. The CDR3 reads CASSQDRGNYGYTF. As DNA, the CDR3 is TGTGCCAGCAGCCAAGATCGGGGGAACTATGGCTACACCTTC.

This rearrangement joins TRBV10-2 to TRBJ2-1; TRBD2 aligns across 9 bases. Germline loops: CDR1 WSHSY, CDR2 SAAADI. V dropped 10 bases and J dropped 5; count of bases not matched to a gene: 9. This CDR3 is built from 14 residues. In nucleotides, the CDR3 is TGCGCCACCGCCGTAGCGGGAGCAAACAATGAGCAGTTCTTC. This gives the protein CATAVAGANNEQFF.

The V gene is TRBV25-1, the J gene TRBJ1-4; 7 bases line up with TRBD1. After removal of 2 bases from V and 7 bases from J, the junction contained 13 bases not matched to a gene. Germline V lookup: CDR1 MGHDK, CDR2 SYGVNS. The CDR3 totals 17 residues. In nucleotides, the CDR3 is TGTGCCAGCAGTGAACGGGACAGAACGGTTTATTTTGAAAAACTGTTTTTT. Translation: CASSERDRTVYFEKLFF.

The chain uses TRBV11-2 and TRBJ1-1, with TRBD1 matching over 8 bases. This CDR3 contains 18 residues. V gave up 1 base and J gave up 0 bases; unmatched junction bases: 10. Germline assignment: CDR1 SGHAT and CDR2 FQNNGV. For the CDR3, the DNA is TGTGCCAGCAGCTTAGGGCCCCCAGGGGGCCTCATGAACACTGAAGCTTTCTTT. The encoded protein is CASSLGPPGGLMNTEAFF.

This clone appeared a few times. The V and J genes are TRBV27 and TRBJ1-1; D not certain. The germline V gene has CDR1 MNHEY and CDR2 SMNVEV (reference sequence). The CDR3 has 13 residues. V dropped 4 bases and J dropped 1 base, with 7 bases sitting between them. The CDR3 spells CASSWASNTEAFF. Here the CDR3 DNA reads TGTGCCAGCAGTTGGGCCTCGAACACTGAAGCTTTCTTT.

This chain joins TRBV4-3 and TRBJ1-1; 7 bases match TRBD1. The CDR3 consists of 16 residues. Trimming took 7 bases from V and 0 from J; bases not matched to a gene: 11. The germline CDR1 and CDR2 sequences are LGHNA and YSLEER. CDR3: CASKLDRAGLNTEAFF. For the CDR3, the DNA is TGCGCCAGCAAGTTAGACAGGGCGGGGCTGAACACTGAAGCTTTCTTT.

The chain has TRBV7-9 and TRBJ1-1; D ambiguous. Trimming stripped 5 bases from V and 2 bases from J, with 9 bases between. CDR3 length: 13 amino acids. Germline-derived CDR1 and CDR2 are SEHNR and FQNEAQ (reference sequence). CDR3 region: CASSPTPNTEAFF. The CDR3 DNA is TGTGCCAGCAGCCCGACACCTAACACTGAAGCTTTCTTT.

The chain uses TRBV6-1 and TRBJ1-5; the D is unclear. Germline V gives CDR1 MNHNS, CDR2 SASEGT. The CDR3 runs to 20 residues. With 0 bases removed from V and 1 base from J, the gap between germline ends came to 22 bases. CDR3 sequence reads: CASSEAQALWRPRSNQPQHF. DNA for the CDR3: TGTGCCAGCAGTGAAGCGCAAGCTCTCTGGCGCCCTAGAAGCAATCAGCCCCAGCATTTT.

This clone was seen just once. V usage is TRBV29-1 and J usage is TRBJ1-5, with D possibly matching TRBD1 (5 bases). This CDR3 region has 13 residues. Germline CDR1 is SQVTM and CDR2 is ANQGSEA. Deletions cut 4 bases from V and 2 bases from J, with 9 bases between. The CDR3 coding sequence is TGCAGCGTTGGCAGGGATGGCAATCAGCCCCAGCATTTT. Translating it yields CSVGRDGNQPQHF.

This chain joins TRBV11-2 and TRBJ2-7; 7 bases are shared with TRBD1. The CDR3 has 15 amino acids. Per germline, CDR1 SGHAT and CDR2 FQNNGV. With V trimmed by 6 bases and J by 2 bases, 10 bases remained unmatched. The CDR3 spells CASRQQGISTYEQYF. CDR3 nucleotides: TGTGCCAGCAGACAACAGGGGATCTCAACCTACGAGCAGTACTTC.

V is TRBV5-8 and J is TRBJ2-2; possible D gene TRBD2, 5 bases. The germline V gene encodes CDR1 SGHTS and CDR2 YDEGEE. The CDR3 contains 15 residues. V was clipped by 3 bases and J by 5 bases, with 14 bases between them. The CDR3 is CASSSGIMGTGELFF. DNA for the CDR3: TGTGCCAGCAGCTCCGGGATTATGGGAACCGGGGAGCTGTTTTTT.

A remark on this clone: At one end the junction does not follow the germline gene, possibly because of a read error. CDR3 coding DNA: TGTGCCATAAGTGCTTTGGACACCGAGCAGTTCTTC. Protein sequence: CAISALDTEQFF. This chain connects TRBV10-3 to TRBJ2-1; D might be TRBD1 (5 bases). The germline CDR1 and CDR2 sequences are ENHRY and SYGVKD. The CDR3 length is 12 residues.

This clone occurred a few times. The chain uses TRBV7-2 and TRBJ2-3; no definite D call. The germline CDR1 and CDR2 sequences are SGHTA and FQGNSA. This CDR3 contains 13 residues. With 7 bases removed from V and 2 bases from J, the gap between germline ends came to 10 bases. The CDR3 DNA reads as TGTGCCAGCAAGCAGGTTTCCACAGATACGCAGTATTTT. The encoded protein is CASKQVSTDTQYF.

CDR3 in amino acids: CASSITSGISYEQYF. CDR3 bases: TGTGCCAGCAGCATAACTAGCGGCATTTCCTACGAGCAGTACTTC. The chain couples TRBV7-2 to TRBJ2-7, with 8 bases lining up with TRBD2. V was pared by 5 bases and J by 1 base, with 7 bases of the junction left unmatched. The CDR3 has 15 amino acids. CDR1 SGHTA and CDR2 FQGNSA come from the germline V gene.